This T cell receptor beta chain appears in the sequencing data of a study of blood T cell repertoires in COVID-19. Study-level background: Sources were T cells, B-cell-depleted T cells, or PBMCs; the material itself was cDNA or gDNA.

Trimming cost V 2 bases and J 8 bases, with 10 bases left between them. Germline V gene data show CDR1 as LGHNA and CDR2 as YSLEER. The CDR3 extends over 13 amino acids. Per the authors' pipeline: For nucleated cells, counts were estimated from reference gene primer amplification. TCRdb's copy holds only in-frame clones and misses some; the assay was immunoSEQ multiplex PCR. V and J calls and clone size come straight from that table; D and trimming were deduced from the DNA. The sample lists approximately 150,000 clones; 65% to 85% were seen once. The receptor's source is a woman aged 50 to 60 with acute or convalescent COVID-19. The sample consisted of peripheral blood. The chain couples TRBV4-3 to TRBJ1-3; the D is unclear. CDR3 bases: TGCGCCAGCAGCCAATTTAAGGGAGACACCATATATTTT. Residues: CASSQFKGDTIYF.